The following is a TCR beta chain sequence with its context. The clone's antigen remains unknown. It has no much larger one-base neighbor in the sample; base qualities were not kept. These data are taken from a study of cytomegalovirus exposure and HLA in healthy donors (dated by TCRdb to the late 2010s). For context, the study as a whole: According to an earlier analysis of around 600 of the donors, about 180 million T cells yielded over 90 million unique TCR beta sequences and around 280 Gb of sequence data. Genome-wide SNP genotypes for about 65% of the 666 donors were used in a later genetic analysis, which treated that subset as a discovery cohort. Across 398 genotyped donors of the cohort, an average of about 250,000 unique TCR beta nucleotide sequences per donor were sequenced, and 15% to 20% of those sequences were non-productive. To study patterns of TCR occurrence, a later analysis re-analyzed previously published TCR beta repertoires from around 670 donors and added high-resolution HLA genotyping. Class I and class II HLA loci were covered by the typing at four-digit resolution. The study used immunosequencing to profile the T cell repertoires of several hundred subjects and linked those repertoires to cytomegalovirus serostatus. About 280 gigabases of sequencing data and 70 million to 95 million unique TCR sequences made up an early release that covered approximately 620 HLA-typed donors. All discovery cohort repertoires had been generated using a single sequencing platform. To decide whether each TCR beta V gene segment behaved as functional or pseudogenic, an earlier analysis of over 500 of the donors relied on high-throughput TCR beta sequencing. The number of donors typed differed by locus, with roughly 629-640 for A, B, C, DRB1 and DQB1, roughly 520 for DQA1, 600 to 610 for DPA1, and some 440 for DPB1. About 5 DR-DQ haplotypes were handled as single units for association and clustering, since linkage in the cohort was strong. Besides the first cohort of 550 to 750 subjects, a separate validation cohort made up of 90 to 150 different subjects was used. The study aimed to test whether cataloging public T cell receptors could reveal signatures of past pathogen exposure. To predict cytomegalovirus infection status, the study combined high-throughput TCR immunosequencing, statistical association of individual TCRs with disease status, and machine learning. The genetic ancestry cluster associated with self-reported Caucasian donors included about 84% of the 300 to 400 genotyped donors. The later analysis used no new phenotypic data to find candidate immune exposures, relying instead on TCR beta sequences and their occurrence across donors. Donor age, sex, ethnicity and CMV serostatus were compiled alongside the repertoire data.

Receptor libraries were prepared by the immunoSEQ multiplex PCR assay. For the multiplex PCR, a mixture combining 60 forward primers for TCR Vbeta segments and 13 reverse primers for TCR Jbeta segments was used. The CDR3 region of rearranged TCR beta genes was amplified from genomic DNA by a multiplex PCR assay. Amplified TCR beta libraries were sequenced as 87-base-pair reads on the Illumina HiSeq System. The source study handled its data this way. Across the 500 to 700 repertoires, a later analysis counted approximately 75 million unique TCR beta chains, approximately 10 million of which were shared by at least two donors. To remove PCR and sequencing errors, raw reads were error-corrected and collapsed into unique sequences using a nearest-neighbor algorithm that merged closely related sequences. V, D and J gene segments were assigned by aligning CDR3 sequences to IMGT reference sequences. Each retained sequence needed at least a six-nucleotide match to both a V gene segment and a J gene segment. A rearrangement was called productive if the CDR3 had no stop codons and remained in frame with V and J, and every other rearrangement was called non-productive. CDR3 was defined by IMGT convention, running from the second conserved V-encoded cysteine to the conserved J-encoded phenylalanine. The earlier analysis of about 590 of the donors excluded sequences that lacked an unambiguous match to a single V gene segment. In an earlier analysis of 587 of the donors, a V segment was called functional when productive rearrangements were above 56.7%, and segregating when the standard deviation between donors exceeded 5%. A statistical classification framework was built for diagnosing cytomegalovirus status from the catalog of TCR beta chain sequences. In a later analysis, TCR nucleotide sequences were compared against IMGT/GENE-DB human TR gene sequences so that V and J genes could be assigned. In a later analysis, CDR3 sequences and most-parsimonious VDJ recombination scenarios were assigned using the TCRdist pipeline. In a later analysis, every TCR beta chain was defined by the combination of its CDR3 amino acid sequence and its V-gene family, and reads without a unique V-gene family were dropped. A later analysis removed 592 highly shared, low-generation-probability nucleotide sequences to deal with suspected cross-contamination and a sequencing artifact. A later analysis calculated a clonal expansion index for each public chain from normalized within-repertoire ranks of inferred template counts. In a later analysis, generation probabilities were computed with a VDJ recombination model fitted to out-of-frame rearrangements, and the resulting probabilities were checked against IGoR. Hypergeometric tests were used in a later analysis to score TCR-TCR, TCR-HLA and TCR-CMV co-occurrence, with a repertoire-size bias correction applied to the TCR pairs. In a later analysis, false discovery rates were estimated by permuting HLA or CMV assignments 20 times. In a later analysis, co-occurring TCRs were grouped using DBSCAN, and TCRdist sequence similarity was added for clustering within HLA-allele-positive subsets. For co-occurrence clustering, repertoires with fewer than 30,000 or more than 120,000 public chains were excluded, along with roughly 5 repertoires with anomalous nucleotide sharing. In its TCRdb copy, this immuneACCESS table keeps in-frame sequences only and misses some clones. Where compared with another copy, unresolved V genes explain less than half of these, and the others have no known cause. Clonal size and the V and J genes are those of that table, whereas D and trimming came from the DNA. The sample profile shows about 190,000 clones; around 83% of them were found once. The top ten clonotypes cover 1.5% to 2% of the sample.

The investigation overall reported the following: In an earlier analysis of over 550 of the donors, most TCR beta V segments were observed in productive rearrangements about 87% or about 30% of the time, broadly matching IMGT annotations. In a later analysis, HLA-associated TCR beta chains showed more clonal expansion and lower generation probabilities than non-associated chains that were equally common. According to a later analysis, parvovirus B19, influenza, CMV and Epstein-Barr virus appeared linked to several top co-occurrence clusters. A cluster of highly shared sequence variants was judged likely to be a technical artifact of the sequencing pipeline. Because HLA typing was missing for some donors at each locus, association tests included only the typed subset. Linkage disequilibrium might explain the correlated functional status among segregating V segments, but an unknown experimental factor could not be ruled out. Across donors, most TCR sequences were observed very rarely, whereas some public TCRs were present in many individuals. The earlier analysis of about 600 of the donors excluded some 15 rarely observed V segments, including chromosome 9 orphons, because counts were too low. Compared with the approximately 720-donor mean, donors in an Asian-associated ancestry cluster had fewer N-insertions in productive TCRs, according to a later genetic analysis. According to a later analysis, most CMV-associated TCR beta chains appeared to be HLA-restricted, and the HLA associations seemed to be driven largely by CMV exposure. Strong co-occurrence of HLA alleles, especially DR and DQ, made assigning TCR associations to individual alleles difficult. At a false discovery rate of 0.05, a later analysis linked about 16,000 TCR beta sequences to specific HLA alleles. In vitro tests confirmed that three of the cytomegalovirus-associated TCR beta chains recognize cytomegalovirus antigens. The cohort was sequenced for TCR beta chains only, and without alpha or paired-chain data the features that could be detected were limited. In a later analysis, the rate of TCR association differed among HLA loci, with DRB1 alleles having the most associated TCRs and HLA-C alleles having the fewest. For the cohort, immune exposure information was limited to CMV serostatus. Some IMGT-functional V segments, including TRBV6-2 and TRBV6-3, could not be told apart with the 87-base-pair reads, so those segments were excluded. The classifier was reported to diagnose cytomegalovirus status with high specificity and sensitivity in both the original cohort and the validation cohort. A further reported finding was that TCR beta sequences accurately predicted the HLA-A and HLA-B alleles for most subjects in the first cohort. The study listed 164 TCR beta chains as associated with cytomegalovirus. The authors suggested that the approach could potentially be generalized to other disease states and immunological phenotypes. Sequencing depth was assumed to be roughly uniform across donors in the presence/absence analyses, though that assumption may not hold. An association between a missense DCLRE1C variant and V-gene and J-gene trimming of TCR beta chains was found in a later genetic analysis and replicated in an independent cohort.

V is cut back by 0 bases and J by 0 bases, with 4 bases in the junction unmatched. The CDR3 holds 17 amino acids from the cysteine to the phenylalanine. This entry keeps only the CDR3 DNA: 51 bases, framed from base 1. CDR1 and CDR2 are read off the germline V gene as SGHDT and YYEEEE. In total, fewer than 750 healthy bone marrow donors made up the cohort. At the time of sampling, every cohort member was nominally healthy, though immune exposures that went unrecorded were likely present. The donor was CMV seropositive and was included in the group of almost 300 seropositive cohort members. A peripheral blood sample was provided by each donor, and peripheral blood mononuclear cells were used for TCR beta sequencing. The Qiagen DNeasy Blood Extraction Kit was used to extract genomic DNA from the blood cell samples.

The sample consisted of PBMCs. The sequence links TRBV5-6 to TRBJ2-1; 9 central bases correspond to TRBD1. This sequence originates from a man in his forties in good health and CMV-seropositive. The CDR3 reads as follows: CASSLATGGSSYNEQFF. The sequenced DNA is TGTGCCAGCAGCTTGGCGACAGGGGGAAGCTCCTACAATGAGCAGTTCTTC.